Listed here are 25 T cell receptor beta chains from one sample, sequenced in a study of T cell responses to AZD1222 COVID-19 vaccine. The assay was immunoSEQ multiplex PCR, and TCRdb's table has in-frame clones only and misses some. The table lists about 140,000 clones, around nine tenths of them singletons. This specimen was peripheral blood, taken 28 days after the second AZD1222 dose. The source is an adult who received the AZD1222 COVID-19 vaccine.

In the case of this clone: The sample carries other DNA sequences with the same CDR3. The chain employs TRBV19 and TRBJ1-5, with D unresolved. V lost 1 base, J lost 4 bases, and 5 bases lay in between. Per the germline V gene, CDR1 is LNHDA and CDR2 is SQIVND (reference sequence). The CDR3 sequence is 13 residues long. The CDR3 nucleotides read TGTGCCAGTAGTATAGCCTCAAATCAGCCCCAGCATTTT. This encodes CASSIASNQPQHF.

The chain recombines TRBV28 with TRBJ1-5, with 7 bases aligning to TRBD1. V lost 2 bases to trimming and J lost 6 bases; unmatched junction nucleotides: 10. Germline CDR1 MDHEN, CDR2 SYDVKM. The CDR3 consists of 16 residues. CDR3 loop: CASSLGTAYFGQPQHF. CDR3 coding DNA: TGTGCCAGCAGTTTAGGGACAGCGTATTTTGGTCAGCCCCAGCATTTT.

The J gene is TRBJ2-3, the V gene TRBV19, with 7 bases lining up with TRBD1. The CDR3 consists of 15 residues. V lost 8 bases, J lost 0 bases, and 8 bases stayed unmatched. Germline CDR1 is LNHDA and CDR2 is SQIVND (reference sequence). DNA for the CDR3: TGTGCCAGTCAGAACAGGGGTCGGAGCACAGATACGCAGTATTTT. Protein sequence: CASQNRGRSTDTQYF.

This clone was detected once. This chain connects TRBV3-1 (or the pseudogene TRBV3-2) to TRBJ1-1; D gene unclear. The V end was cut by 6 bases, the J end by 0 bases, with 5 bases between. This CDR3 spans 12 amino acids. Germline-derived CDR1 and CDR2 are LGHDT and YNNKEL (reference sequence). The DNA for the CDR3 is TGTGCCAGCAGAGGGATGAACACTGAAGCTTTCTTT. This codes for CASRGMNTEAFF.

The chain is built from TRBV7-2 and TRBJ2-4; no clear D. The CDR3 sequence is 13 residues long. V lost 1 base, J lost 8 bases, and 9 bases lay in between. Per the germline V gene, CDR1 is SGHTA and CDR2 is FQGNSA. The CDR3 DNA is TGTGCCAGCAGCTTAGGGCGGACCGACATTCAGTACTTC. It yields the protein CASSLGRTDIQYF. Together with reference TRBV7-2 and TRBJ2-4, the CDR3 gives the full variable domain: GAGVSQSPSNKVTEKGKDVELRCDPISGHTALYWYRQSLGQGLEFLIYFQGNSAPDKSGLPSDRFSAERTGGSVSTLTIQRTQQEDSAVYLCASSLGRTDIQYFGAGTRLSVL.

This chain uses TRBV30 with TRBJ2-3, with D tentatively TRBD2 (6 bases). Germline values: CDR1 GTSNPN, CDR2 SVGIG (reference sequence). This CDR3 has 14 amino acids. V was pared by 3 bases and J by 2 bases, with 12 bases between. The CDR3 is CAWRPGLVTDTQYF. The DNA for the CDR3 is TGTGCCTGGAGACCGGGACTGGTCACAGATACGCAGTATTTT.

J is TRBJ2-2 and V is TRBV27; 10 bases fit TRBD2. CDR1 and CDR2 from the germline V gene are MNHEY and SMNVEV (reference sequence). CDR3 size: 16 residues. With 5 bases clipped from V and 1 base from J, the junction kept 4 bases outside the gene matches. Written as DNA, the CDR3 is TGTGCCAGCAGTAGATGGACTAGCGGGAACACCGGGGAGCTGTTTTTT. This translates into CASSRWTSGNTGELFF.

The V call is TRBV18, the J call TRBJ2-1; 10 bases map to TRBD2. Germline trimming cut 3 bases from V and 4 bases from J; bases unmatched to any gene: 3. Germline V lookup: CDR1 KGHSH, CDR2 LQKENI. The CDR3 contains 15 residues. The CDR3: CASSPIAGGYNEQFF. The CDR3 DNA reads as TGTGCCAGCTCACCGATAGCGGGAGGATACAATGAGCAGTTCTTC.

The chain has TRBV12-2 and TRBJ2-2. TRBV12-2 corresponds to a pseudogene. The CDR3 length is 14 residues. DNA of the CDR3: TGTGCAAGTCGCCTAGCTTGGGGAACCGGGGAGCTGTTTTTT. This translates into CASRLAWGTGELFF.

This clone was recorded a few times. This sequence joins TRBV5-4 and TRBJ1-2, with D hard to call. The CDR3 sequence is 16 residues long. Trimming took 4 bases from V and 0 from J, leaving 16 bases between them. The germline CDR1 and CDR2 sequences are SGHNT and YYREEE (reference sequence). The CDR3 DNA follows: TGTGCCAGCAGCCCTCGGACGGGTTTAGCTAACTATGGCTACACCTTC. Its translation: CASSPRTGLANYGYTF. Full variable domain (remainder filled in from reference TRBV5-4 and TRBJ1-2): ETGVTQSPTHLIKTRGQQVTLRCSSQSGHNTVSWYQQALGQGPQFIFQYYREEENGRGNFPPRFSGLQFPNYSSELNVNALELDDSALYLCASSPRTGLANYGYTFGSGTRLTVV.

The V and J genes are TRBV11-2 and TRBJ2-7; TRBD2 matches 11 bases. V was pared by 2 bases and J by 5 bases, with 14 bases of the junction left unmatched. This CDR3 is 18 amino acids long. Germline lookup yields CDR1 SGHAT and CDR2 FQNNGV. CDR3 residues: CASSLFPGLAGGRNEQYF. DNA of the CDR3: TGTGCCAGCAGCTTATTTCCCGGCCTAGCGGGAGGTCGGAACGAGCAGTACTTC.

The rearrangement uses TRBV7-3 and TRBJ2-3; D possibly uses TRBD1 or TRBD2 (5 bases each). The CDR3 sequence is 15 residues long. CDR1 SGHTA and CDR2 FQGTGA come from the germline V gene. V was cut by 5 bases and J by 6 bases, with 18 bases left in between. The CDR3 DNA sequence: TGTGCCAGCAGCCCCGGGACCCCGAGCTTTGATACGCAGTATTTT. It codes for CASSPGTPSFDTQYF.

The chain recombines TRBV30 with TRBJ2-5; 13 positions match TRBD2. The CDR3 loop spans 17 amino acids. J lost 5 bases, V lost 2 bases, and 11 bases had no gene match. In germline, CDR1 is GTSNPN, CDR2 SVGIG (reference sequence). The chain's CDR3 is CAWSLLRTSGGGETQYF. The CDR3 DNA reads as TGTGCCTGGAGTCTGCTGAGGACTAGCGGGGGTGGTGAGACCCAGTACTTC.

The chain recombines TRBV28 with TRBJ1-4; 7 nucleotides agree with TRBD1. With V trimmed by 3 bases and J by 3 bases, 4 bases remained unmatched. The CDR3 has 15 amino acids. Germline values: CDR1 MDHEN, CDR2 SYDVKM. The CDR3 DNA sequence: TGTGCCAGCAGTTTGGCCGGGACAGCTAATGAAAAACTGTTTTTT. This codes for CASSLAGTANEKLFF.

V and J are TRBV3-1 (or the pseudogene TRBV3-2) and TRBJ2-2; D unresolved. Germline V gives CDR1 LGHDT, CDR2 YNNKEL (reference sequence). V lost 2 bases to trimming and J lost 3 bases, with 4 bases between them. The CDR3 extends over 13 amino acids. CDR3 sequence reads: CASSQQYTGELFF. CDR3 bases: TGTGCCAGCAGCCAACAATACACCGGGGAGCTGTTTTTT.

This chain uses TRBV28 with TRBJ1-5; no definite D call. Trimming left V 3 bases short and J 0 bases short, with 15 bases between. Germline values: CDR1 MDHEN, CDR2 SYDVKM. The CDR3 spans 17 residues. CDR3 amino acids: CASSLERGSVSNQPQHF. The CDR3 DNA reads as TGTGCCAGCAGTTTGGAAAGAGGCTCAGTTAGCAATCAGCCCCAGCATTTT.

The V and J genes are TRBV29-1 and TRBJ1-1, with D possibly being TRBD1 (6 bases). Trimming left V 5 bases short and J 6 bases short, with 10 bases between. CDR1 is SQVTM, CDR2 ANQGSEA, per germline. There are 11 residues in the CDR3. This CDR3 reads CSVHGGAEAFF. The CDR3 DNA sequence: TGCAGCGTTCATGGGGGCGCTGAAGCTTTCTTT.

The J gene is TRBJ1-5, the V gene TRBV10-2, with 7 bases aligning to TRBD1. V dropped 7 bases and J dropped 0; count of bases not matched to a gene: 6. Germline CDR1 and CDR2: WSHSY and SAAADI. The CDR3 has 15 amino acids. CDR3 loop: CASTGQVGSNQPQHF. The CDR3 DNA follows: TGCGCCAGCACCGGACAGGTCGGTAGCAATCAGCCCCAGCATTTT.

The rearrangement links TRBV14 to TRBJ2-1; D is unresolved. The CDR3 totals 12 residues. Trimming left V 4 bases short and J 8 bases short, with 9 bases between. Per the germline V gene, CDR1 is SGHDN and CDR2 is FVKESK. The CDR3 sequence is CASSPSSYEQFF. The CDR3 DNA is TGTGCCAGCAGCCCAAGTAGCTATGAGCAGTTCTTC.

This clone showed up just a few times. The CDR3 sequence is CASKYNEQFF. The CDR3 DNA is TGTGCCAGCAAATACAATGAGCAGTTCTTC. The chain recombines TRBV6-4 with TRBJ2-1; D is uncertain. CDR1 is MRHNA and CDR2 is SNTAGT in the germline V gene. V lost 7 bases, J lost 4 bases, and 2 bases lay in between. The CDR3 runs to 10 residues.

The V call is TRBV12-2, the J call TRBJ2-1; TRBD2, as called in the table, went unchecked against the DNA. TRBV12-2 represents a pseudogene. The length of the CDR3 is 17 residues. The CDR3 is CASRLARGGRSYNEQFF. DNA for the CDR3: TGTGCAAGTCGCTTAGCCCGGGGCGGGAGGTCCTACAATGAGCAGTTCTTC.

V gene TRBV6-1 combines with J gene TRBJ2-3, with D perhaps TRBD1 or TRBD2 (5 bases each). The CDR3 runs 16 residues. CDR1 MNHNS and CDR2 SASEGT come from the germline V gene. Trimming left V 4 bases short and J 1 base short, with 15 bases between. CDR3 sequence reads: CASSVGVRDRTDTQYF. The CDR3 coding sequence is TGTGCCAGCAGTGTAGGGGTCCGGGACCGCACAGATACGCAGTATTTT.

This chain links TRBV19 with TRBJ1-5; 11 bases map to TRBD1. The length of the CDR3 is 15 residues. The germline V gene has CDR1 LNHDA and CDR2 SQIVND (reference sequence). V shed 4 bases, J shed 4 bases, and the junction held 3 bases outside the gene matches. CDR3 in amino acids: CASSTRDRGNQPQHF. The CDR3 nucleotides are TGTGCCAGTAGTACCAGGGACAGGGGGAATCAGCCCCAGCATTTT.

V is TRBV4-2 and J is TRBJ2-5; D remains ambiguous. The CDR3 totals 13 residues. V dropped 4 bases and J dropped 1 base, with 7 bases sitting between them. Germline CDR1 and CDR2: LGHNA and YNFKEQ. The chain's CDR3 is CASSPGGQETQYF. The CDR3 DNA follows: TGTGCCAGCAGCCCCGGTGGCCAAGAGACCCAGTACTTC.

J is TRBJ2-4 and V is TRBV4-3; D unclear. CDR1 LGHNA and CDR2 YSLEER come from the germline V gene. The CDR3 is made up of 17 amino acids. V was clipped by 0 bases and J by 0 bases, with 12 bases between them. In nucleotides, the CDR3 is TGCGCCAGCAGCCAAGAATGGGCAGGAATAGCCAAAAACATTCAGTACTTC. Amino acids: CASSQEWAGIAKNIQYF.